One and the same sample provided the 14 T cell receptor beta chains below, sequenced in a study of shared clonotypes between healthy human individuals. Clones were sequenced by immunoSEQ multiplex PCR, and TCRdb holds only the in-frame ones, with some missing. The data show over 300,000 clones, with about nine tenths seen just once and roughly 16% held by the top ten. What was sequenced was memory CD8+ T cells sorted from blood. Subset meaning: CD45RO+ cells pooled with CCR7-negative TemRA cells. The receptors come from a man aged 18-30 years in good health.

The V gene is TRBV2, the J gene TRBJ2-1; TRBD2 agrees at 11 bases. V lost 6 bases, J lost 6 bases, and 7 bases stayed unmatched. The CDR3 has 15 amino acids. The V gene's germline CDR1 is SNHLY and CDR2 FYNNEI. This chain's CDR3 is CASSVLAGGPNEQFF. CDR3 in DNA: TGTGCCAGCAGCGTTCTAGCGGGAGGCCCCAATGAGCAGTTCTTC.

The chain uses TRBV6-6 and TRBJ1-6, with 11 bases lining up with TRBD1. This CDR3 comprises 14 residues. Trimming took 9 bases from V and 14 from J; bases not matched to a gene: 12. Germline V gene data show CDR1 as MNHNY and CDR2 as SVGAGI (reference sequence). CDR3 DNA: TGTGCCAGTCGACCGGGACAGGGGGTAATGGCCCTCCACTTT. Protein: CASRPGQGVMALHF.

V usage is TRBV7-6 and J usage is TRBJ1-1; TRBD1 matches 7 bases. The CDR3 sequence is 13 residues long. Losses at the gene ends were 3 bases for V and 3 bases for J; bases not matched to a gene: 1. Per germline, CDR1 SGHVS and CDR2 FNYEAQ. CDR3 protein: CASSFGTDTEAFF. The DNA for the CDR3 is TGTGCCAGCAGCTTCGGGACAGACACTGAAGCTTTCTTT.

The V gene is TRBV6-1, the J gene TRBJ2-2, with 11 bases lining up with TRBD1. J lost 6 bases, V lost 4 bases, and 4 bases had no gene match. The CDR3 totals 15 residues. Germline CDR1 is MNHNS and CDR2 is SASEGT. CDR3 in DNA: TGTGCCAGCAGTGGCGGGACAGGGGGGGCCGGGGAGCTGTTTTTT. This gives the protein CASSGGTGGAGELFF.

The rearrangement uses TRBV28 and TRBJ2-1; D ambiguous. V lost 1 base and J lost 8, with 15 bases in between. Looked up from germline, CDR1 is MDHEN and CDR2 is SYDVKM. This CDR3 spans 15 amino acids. As DNA, the CDR3 is TGTGCCAGCAGTTTATCTTACTCCCTTAAGGATGAGCAGTTCTTC. Its protein product is CASSLSYSLKDEQFF.

This rearrangement joins TRBV4-3 to TRBJ2-7; TRBD1 aligns across 7 bases. This CDR3 contains 15 residues. Germline values: CDR1 LGHNA, CDR2 YSLEER. The V and J ends lost 0 bases and 2 bases, in that order; junction bases with no gene match: 4. CDR3 protein: CASSQDPGQAYEQYF. The CDR3 DNA sequence: TGCGCCAGCAGCCAAGATCCCGGACAGGCCTACGAGCAGTACTTC.

V is TRBV6-1 and J is TRBJ1-2; D perhaps matches TRBD1 (5 bases). CDR3 length: 15 amino acids. Trimming shortened V by 3 bases and J by 4 bases, and 15 bases separated the two germline ends. The germline V gene encodes CDR1 MNHNS and CDR2 SASEGT. CDR3 nucleotide sequence: TGTGCCAGCAGTGACCCCCAGCAGGGTATCTATGGCTACACCTTC. As protein: CASSDPQQGIYGYTF.

The J gene is TRBJ2-1, the V gene TRBV5-6; 10 bases fit TRBD2. The CDR3 loop spans 18 amino acids. Per the germline V gene, CDR1 is SGHDT and CDR2 is YYEEEE. V lost 1 base and J lost 7; bases outside the gene matches: 14. CDR3 loop: CASSLTPSGRCWVNEQFF. The CDR3 DNA reads as TGTGCCAGCAGCTTGACGCCTAGCGGGAGATGTTGGGTGAATGAGCAGTTCTTC. The full variable domain, rest sourced from reference TRBV5-6 and TRBJ2-1, is DAGVTQSPTHLIKTRGQQVTLRCSPKSGHDTVSWYQQALGQGPQFIFQYYEEEERQRGNFPDRFSGHQFPNYSSELNVNALLLGDSALYLCASSLTPSGRCWVNEQFFGPGTRLTVL.

The J gene is TRBJ2-1, the V gene TRBV6-1; D is unresolved. CDR1 MNHNS and CDR2 SASEGT come from the germline V gene. The CDR3 consists of 11 residues. V was shortened by 10 bases and J by 8 bases, with 12 bases between the two germline ends. Here the CDR3 DNA reads TGTGCCACTCGGGCCCTCCATGAGCAGTTCTTC. It codes for CATRALHEQFF.

This clone has just a few counts. V and J are TRBV14 and TRBJ2-7, with D tentatively TRBD1 (5 bases). Germline values: CDR1 SGHDN, CDR2 FVKESK. V lost 6 bases and J 2 bases, leaving 11 bases between the germline ends. This CDR3 contains 13 residues. The CDR3 DNA sequence: TGTGCCAGCAGTCGAACAGGACCCTACGAGCAGTACTTC. Translating gives CASSRTGPYEQYF.

This chain connects TRBV11-2 to TRBJ2-6; 7 bases are shared with TRBD1. This CDR3 region has 17 residues. Germline values: CDR1 SGHAT, CDR2 FQNNGV. J was trimmed by 2 bases and V by 5 bases; bases with no gene match: 9. CDR3 nucleotides: TGTGCCAGCAGCAGGACAGGACGGTTGACTGGGGCCAACGTCCTGACTTTC. Translation gives CASSRTGRLTGANVLTF. Drawing the rest from reference TRBV11-2 and TRBJ2-6, the complete variable domain is EAGVAQSPRYKIIEKRQSVAFWCNPISGHATLYWYQQILGQGPKLLIQFQNNGVVDDSQLPKDRFSAERLKGVDSTLKIQPAKLEDSAVYLCASSRTGRLTGANVLTFGAGSRLTVL.

The chain combines TRBV4-1 with TRBJ2-4, with TRBD2 as a possible D gene (9 bases). Trimming removed 3 bases from V and 0 bases from J, with 27 bases in between. Germline V gene data show CDR1 as MGHRA and CDR2 as YSYEKL. This CDR3 region has 21 residues. The CDR3 here is CASSQRYSWTGTSLAKNIQYF. For the CDR3, the DNA is TGCGCCAGCAGCCAGCGTTACTCTTGGACAGGGACTAGCCTAGCCAAAAACATTCAGTACTTC.

This clone was recorded once. This chain uses TRBV30 with TRBJ1-1; 7 positions match TRBD1. Germline V gives CDR1 GTSNPN, CDR2 SVGIG (reference sequence). Unmatched junction bases numbered 10, after V lost 5 bases and J lost 7 bases. The CDR3 has 13 amino acids. CDR3 in amino acids: CAWQRDRGNEAFF. In DNA, the CDR3 is TGTGCCTGGCAACGGGACAGAGGAAATGAAGCTTTCTTT.

The chain links TRBV30 to TRBJ2-1, with TRBD2 matching 8 bases. The ends lost 1 base at V and 7 bases at J; junction bases unmatched: 9. The germline CDR1 and CDR2 sequences are GTSNPN and SVGIG (reference sequence). This CDR3 region has 15 residues. CDR3 sequence: CAWSGASGSLNEQFF. CDR3 sequence (DNA): TGTGCCTGGAGTGGGGCTAGCGGGTCTCTAAATGAGCAGTTCTTC.